The 13 T cell receptor beta chains in this list originate from one sample, sequenced in a study of blood T cells in healthy people across ages. The use of a sample-barcoded 5' primer and a J-beta primer mix characterized a second PCR of roughly 7 to 12 cycles. In TCRdb, the 5' RACE reads were re-called with MiXCR into one record per CDR3 protein. The sample comprises some 1.5 million distinct CDR3 sequences, approximately 43% of which are singletons, and about 4% rests with the top ten. The sample taken for sequencing was blood. These receptors originate from a woman aged 18 to 35 in good health.

This clonotype was recorded a few times. The gene calls are TRBV4-1 and TRBJ2-1; D unresolved. Germline CDR1 MGHRA, CDR2 YSYEKL. With 6 bases removed from V and 8 bases from J, the gap between germline ends came to 17 bases. The CDR3 extends over 14 amino acids. The CDR3 loop is CASSEYNFNDEQFF. In nucleotides, the CDR3 is TGCGCCAGCAGTGAATATAATTTCAACGATGAGCAGTTCTTC.

This clonotype was recorded a few times. This chain joins TRBV6-6 and TRBJ2-7; tentatively, D is TRBD1 (7 bases). The CDR3 spans 15 residues. Germline CDR1 and CDR2: MNHNY and SVGAGI (reference sequence). V lost 2 bases and J 2 bases, leaving 13 bases between the germline ends. CDR3 region: CASSYRQGGTYEQYF. The CDR3 DNA follows: TGTGCCAGCAGTTACCGGCAGGGGGGCACCTACGAGCAGTACTTC.

This clonotype has only a few counts. The gene calls are TRBV28 and TRBJ1-2; no firm D call. The CDR3 covers 11 residues. V lost 4 bases, J lost 8 bases, and 8 bases lay in between. Per germline, CDR1 MDHEN and CDR2 SYDVKM. The CDR3 protein is CASSWEDGYTF. CDR3 nucleotides: TGTGCCAGCAGTTGGGAAGACGGCTACACCTTC.

V is TRBV29-1 and J is TRBJ1-1; no clear D. The ends were cut back, 7 bases at V and 4 bases at J, with 10 bases in the middle. Germline assignment: CDR1 SQVTM and CDR2 ANQGSEA. The CDR3 spans 11 residues. CDR3 region: CSAGLGTEAFF. Written as DNA, the CDR3 is TGCAGCGCCGGACTGGGCACTGAAGCTTTCTTT.

The rearrangement uses TRBV20-1 and TRBJ1-2, with D perhaps matching TRBD1 (5 bases). The CDR3 is made up of 14 amino acids. V lost 0 bases, J lost 0 bases, and 8 bases lay in between. The V gene's germline CDR1 is DFQATT and CDR2 SNEGSKA (reference sequence). CDR3 in amino acids: CSARDWGTNYGYTF. In DNA, the CDR3 is TGCAGTGCTAGAGATTGGGGGACTAACTATGGCTACACCTTC.

A word on this clonotype: At one end, the junction sequence differs from germline, possibly due to a read error. The rearrangement joins TRBV12-5 to TRBJ2-1; 9 nucleotides line up with TRBD1. The germline V gene has CDR1 LGHNT and CDR2 FRNRAP. This CDR3 spans 14 amino acids. The CDR3 DNA reads TGTGCCAGTGGTTTGGCCGGACAGGGGAGGAAGCAGTTCTTC. Translation: CASGLAGQGRKQFF.

V and J are TRBV20-1 and TRBJ1-2; D remains unclear. The CDR3 runs to 12 residues. Germline V CDR1 and CDR2: DFQATT, SNEGSKA (reference sequence). V shed 3 bases and J shed 4 bases, with 9 bases lying between them. This CDR3 is CSASRVGYGYTF. The CDR3 DNA reads as TGCAGTGCTAGTCGGGTCGGCTATGGCTACACCTTC.

Only a few counts were recorded for this clonotype. The CDR3 is CSVMDRGPGPNQPQHF. The CDR3 DNA is TGCAGCGTCATGGACAGGGGGCCGGGTCCTAATCAGCCCCAGCATTTT. V gene TRBV29-1 combines with J gene TRBJ1-5; 11 bases align to TRBD1. Germline lookup yields CDR1 SQVTM and CDR2 ANQGSEA. The CDR3 sequence is 16 residues long. The V gene end was trimmed by 6 bases and the J gene end by 4 bases; junction bases not matched to a gene: 11.

V gene TRBV21-1 combines with J gene TRBJ1-1. TRBV21-1 is recorded as a pseudogene. The CDR3 covers 14 residues. The CDR3 region is CASNRTHPDTEAFF. In DNA form, the CDR3 reads TGTGCCAGCAATCGAACCCACCCGGACACTGAAGCTTTCTTT.

The chain is built from TRBV27 and TRBJ1-1; D might be TRBD1 (5 bases). CDR3 length: 14 residues. Germline lookup yields CDR1 MNHEY and CDR2 SMNVEV (reference sequence). Trimming cost V 6 bases and J 6 bases, with 17 bases left between them. The CDR3 region has the DNA TGTGCCAGCAGGAGACAAAGGGGTTCCCCTGAAGCTTTCTTT. Its protein product is CASRRQRGSPEAFF.

The V gene is TRBV5-1, the J gene TRBJ1-1; tentative D call: TRBD1 (6 bases). The CDR3 spans 14 residues. Germline CDR1 reads SGHRS; CDR2 reads YFSETQ. V dropped 2 bases and J dropped 2 bases, with 10 bases sitting between them. In DNA form, the CDR3 reads TGCGCCAGCAGCTTCGAACAGGGTAACACTGAAGCTTTCTTT. It encodes CASSFEQGNTEAFF.

The gene calls are TRBV28 and TRBJ1-5; tentatively, D is TRBD1 (5 bases). Germline V gene sequence: CDR1 MDHEN, CDR2 SYDVKM. This CDR3 comprises 16 residues. V dropped 6 bases and J dropped 5 bases, with 20 bases sitting between them. The CDR3 here is CASSFLWGRSDQPQHF. The CDR3 region has the DNA TGTGCCAGCAGCTTCCTATGGGGGAGGAGCGATCAGCCCCAGCATTTT.

The chain is built from TRBV12-3 or TRBV12-4 and TRBJ2-3, with a tentative D call TRBD2 (5 bases). Trimming stripped 8 bases from V and 2 bases from J, with 14 bases between. The CDR3 runs 14 residues. The CDR3 sequence: CASSASGLTDTQYF. CDR3 sequence (DNA): TGTGCCAGCTCGGCGAGCGGACTCACAGATACGCAGTATTTT.